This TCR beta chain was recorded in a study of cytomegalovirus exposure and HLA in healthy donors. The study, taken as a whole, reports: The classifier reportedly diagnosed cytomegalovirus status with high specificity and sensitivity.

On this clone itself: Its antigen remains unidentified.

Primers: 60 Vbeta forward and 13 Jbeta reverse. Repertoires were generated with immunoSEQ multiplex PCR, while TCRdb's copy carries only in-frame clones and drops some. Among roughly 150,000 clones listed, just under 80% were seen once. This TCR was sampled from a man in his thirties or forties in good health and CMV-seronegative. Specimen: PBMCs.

The CDR3, as DNA: TGTGCCTGGAGTCCCGAATGGGCCCTTAGCTATGGCTACACCTTC. Translated, it gives CAWSPEWALSYGYTF. The rearrangement joins TRBV30 to TRBJ1-2; D remains unclear. In germline, CDR1 is GTSNPN, CDR2 SVGIG (reference sequence). V shed 2 bases and J shed 4 bases, with 17 bases lying between them. This CDR3 spans 15 amino acids.